Shown below are 32 T cell receptor beta chains from a single sample sequenced in a study of shared T cell receptors in the human thymus. Libraries were prepared by immunoSEQ multiplex PCR; TCRdb keeps only in-frame clonotypes and omits some of them. The sample shows approximately 730,000 clones, approximately 83% of them seen only once. These data also featured in a second study, about human thymus T cells.

Sequencing was carried out using thymocytes. Every receptor here comes from a girl under two years old with a congenital heart defect.

The J gene is TRBJ1-3, the V gene TRBV5-1, with TRBD1 matching over 7 bases. The germline CDR1 and CDR2 sequences are SGHRS and YFSETQ. J was trimmed by 0 bases and V by 4 bases; bases with no gene match: 7. This CDR3 region has 16 residues. The DNA of the CDR3 is TGCGCCAGCAGCGTAAACGACAGGGACTCTGGAAACACCATATATTTT. Its protein is CASSVNDRDSGNTIYF. The variable domain in full, with the rest retrieved from reference TRBV5-1 and TRBJ1-3, is KAGVTQTPRYLIKTRGQQVTLSCSPISGHRSVSWYQQTPGQGLQFLFEYFSETQRNKGNFPGRFSGRQFSNSRSEMNVSTLELGDSALYLCASSVNDRDSGNTIYFGEGSWLTVV.

In DNA form, the CDR3 reads TGTGCCAGCAGCGGCAGCCGAGGACACTTTAATGAAAAACTGTTTTTT. Encoded protein: CASSGSRGHFNEKLFF. The V and J genes are TRBV9 and TRBJ1-4; TRBD1 is a possible D gene (5 bases). CDR1 is SGDLS, CDR2 YYNGEE, per germline. The CDR3 is 16 amino acids. The V end was cut by 3 bases, the J end by 4 bases, with 16 bases between. The whole variable domain, remainder taken from reference TRBV9 and TRBJ1-4, is DSGVTQTPKHLITATGQRVTLRCSPRSGDLSVYWYQQSLDQGLQFLIQYYNGEERAKGNILERFSAQQFPDLHSELNLSSLELGDSALYFCASSGSRGHFNEKLFFGSGTQLSVL.

This rearrangement joins TRBV5-6 to TRBJ1-4; D perhaps matches TRBD1 (5 bases). V was shortened by 1 base and J by 8 bases, with 15 bases between the two germline ends. This CDR3 is 15 amino acids long. CDR1 and CDR2 (germline): SGHDT, YYEEEE. The CDR3 DNA is TGTGCCAGCAGCTTGTGGAACAGGCGTGAAGAAAAACTGTTTTTT. This gives the protein CASSLWNRREEKLFF.

V gene TRBV29-1 combines with J gene TRBJ2-5; 9 nucleotides agree with TRBD2. Germline V CDR1 and CDR2: SQVTM, ANQGSEA. V dropped 4 bases and J dropped 3; count of bases not matched to a gene: 9. CDR3 size: 15 residues. The CDR3 protein is CSVGSAASGEETQYF. The DNA for the CDR3 is TGCAGCGTTGGATCGGCGGCTAGCGGGGAAGAGACCCAGTACTTC.

This clone is a singleton in its sample. The chain couples TRBV15 to TRBJ2-3, with TRBD1 matching over 7 bases. The CDR3 is made up of 14 amino acids. The V and J ends lost 4 bases and 4 bases, in that order; junction bases with no gene match: 5. Germline-derived CDR1 and CDR2 are LNHNV and YYDKDF (reference sequence). CDR3: CATSTGTEADTQYF. The CDR3 DNA is TGTGCCACCAGCACCGGGACAGAAGCAGATACGCAGTATTTT.

The chain links TRBV15 to TRBJ2-2; 7 bases match TRBD2. With V trimmed by 5 bases and J by 0 bases, 3 bases remained unmatched. CDR3 length equals 15 residues. From germline, CDR1 is LNHNV and CDR2 YYDKDF (reference sequence). The CDR3 here is CATSSRGANTGELFF. In nucleotides, the CDR3 is TGTGCCACCAGCTCACGGGGGGCGAACACCGGGGAGCTGTTTTTT.

This chain connects TRBV4-1 to TRBJ1-4; TRBD1 agrees at 7 bases. V shed 0 bases, J shed 5 bases, and the junction held 12 bases outside the gene matches. The CDR3 contains 18 residues. Germline V lookup: CDR1 MGHRA, CDR2 YSYEKL. The CDR3 DNA is TGCGCCAGCAGCCAAGACCCTGCCGACAGGGCCGAAAATGAAAAACTGTTTTTT. Translation: CASSQDPADRAENEKLFF.

The chain recombines TRBV25-1 with TRBJ2-3; possible D gene TRBD1, 5 bases. In germline, CDR1 is MGHDK, CDR2 SYGVNS. Trimming took 6 bases from V and 3 from J, leaving 10 bases between them. The CDR3 has 13 amino acids. CDR3 coding DNA: TGTGCCAGCAGGCTGGACACGACAGATACGCAGTATTTT. Protein sequence: CASRLDTTDTQYF.

The gene calls are TRBV4-1 and TRBJ1-5, with 10 bases aligning to TRBD1. The CDR3 loop spans 20 amino acids. Germline V gene data show CDR1 as MGHRA and CDR2 as YSYEKL. The trim removed 4 bases at V and 2 bases at J, leaving 17 bases unmatched. CDR3 sequence reads: CASSPARDRGSNRGNQPQHF. The CDR3 coding sequence is TGCGCCAGCAGCCCCGCGCGGGACAGGGGATCAAATAGGGGCAATCAGCCCCAGCATTTT.

The genes are TRBV14 and TRBJ2-2, with D unresolved. The V end lost 1 base, the J end lost 4 bases, and 4 bases lay between the germline ends. In germline, CDR1 is SGHDN, CDR2 FVKESK. The length of the CDR3 is 13 residues. The CDR3 coding sequence is TGTGCCAGCAGCCAAGGTATCACCGGGGAGCTGTTTTTT. It encodes CASSQGITGELFF.

The chain is built from TRBV7-2 and TRBJ1-2; D is perhaps TRBD1 (6 bases). CDR1 SGHTA and CDR2 FQGNSA come from the germline V gene. V lost 1 base and J lost 4, with 22 bases in between. The CDR3 has 18 residues. Here the CDR3 reads CASSLGDRRPNQSYGYTF. The DNA for the CDR3 is TGTGCCAGCAGCTTAGGCGACAGGAGGCCAAACCAAAGCTATGGCTACACCTTC.

This sequence joins TRBV4-1 and TRBJ2-3; 13 bases match TRBD2. V lost 2 bases and J lost 0; bases outside the gene matches: 14. Germline lookup yields CDR1 MGHRA and CDR2 YSYEKL. This CDR3 region has 21 residues. The CDR3 is CASSQYKRLAGGPPSTDTQYF. The DNA of the CDR3 is TGCGCCAGCAGCCAATATAAGAGACTAGCGGGGGGCCCTCCTAGCACAGATACGCAGTATTTT.

A word on this clone: This sample also contains other DNA sequences that code for the same CDR3. The gene calls are TRBV20-1 and TRBJ2-7; D call uncertain. Per germline, CDR1 DFQATT and CDR2 SNEGSKA (reference sequence). This CDR3 contains 11 residues. V was cut by 4 bases and J by 2 bases, with 6 bases left in between. CDR3 protein: CSATRAYEQYF. The DNA of the CDR3 is TGCAGTGCTACCCGGGCCTACGAGCAGTACTTC.

The chain has TRBV19 and TRBJ1-1; 7 bases are a match to TRBD1. J was trimmed by 4 bases and V by 8 bases; bases with no gene match: 13. Germline-derived CDR1 and CDR2 are LNHDA and SQIVND (reference sequence). The CDR3 totals 15 residues. CDR3 residues: CASPRTGEEVTEAFF. CDR3 sequence (DNA): TGTGCCAGTCCCCGAACAGGGGAAGAGGTCACTGAAGCTTTCTTT. Full variable domain (outside the CDR3, taken from reference TRBV19 and TRBJ1-1): DGGITQSPKYLFRKEGQNVTLSCEQNLNHDAMYWYRQDPGQGLRLIYYSQIVNDFQKGDIAEGYSVSREKKESFPLTVTSAQKNPTAFYLCASPRTGEEVTEAFFGQGTRLTVV.

The chain has TRBV5-6 and TRBJ2-3; 7 bases line up with TRBD1. This CDR3 has 16 amino acids. After removal of 4 bases from V and 0 bases from J, the junction contained 8 bases not matched to a gene. Germline values: CDR1 SGHDT, CDR2 YYEEEE. The CDR3 protein is CASSLTGTASTDTQYF. CDR3 nucleotide sequence: TGTGCCAGCAGCCTGACCGGGACAGCTAGCACAGATACGCAGTATTTT.

This clone was seen more than once but under ten times. The rearrangement joins TRBV7-9 to TRBJ2-1, with 8 positions matching TRBD2. Looked up from germline, CDR1 is SEHNR and CDR2 is FQNEAQ (reference sequence). The CDR3 loop spans 16 amino acids. V was clipped by 1 base and J by 0 bases; unmatched bases: 2. The CDR3 DNA reads TGTGCCAGCAGCTTAGACGGGGGGGGCTCCTACAATGAGCAGTTCTTC. Translated: CASSLDGGGSYNEQFF.

V and J are TRBV30 and TRBJ2-7, with TRBD1 as a possible D gene (5 bases). The germline V gene has CDR1 GTSNPN and CDR2 SVGIG (reference sequence). V lost 0 bases and J lost 3, with 9 bases in between. This CDR3 has 13 amino acids. CDR3 nucleotides: TGTGCCTGGAGTGTCCGTCAGGGCTACGAGCAGTACTTC. Residues: CAWSVRQGYEQYF.

This rearrangement joins TRBV21-1 to TRBJ1-2. TRBV21-1 is shown as a pseudogene. The CDR3 totals 14 residues. The CDR3 DNA follows: TGTGCCAGCAGCAGAGGTGCCAGTACCTATGGCTACACCTTC. Translation gives CASSRGASTYGYTF.

This chain links TRBV5-1 with TRBJ2-1; D not resolved. Germline values: CDR1 SGHRS, CDR2 YFSETQ. This CDR3 region has 13 residues. The V gene lost 7 bases and the J gene lost 0 bases, with 8 bases spanning the gap. The CDR3 DNA is TGCGCCAGCGCCAGAAGCTCCTACAATGAGCAGTTCTTC. Protein product: CASARSSYNEQFF.

The rearrangement links TRBV19 to TRBJ1-3, with a tentative D call TRBD1 (5 bases). The CDR3 covers 15 residues. Per germline, CDR1 LNHDA and CDR2 SQIVND (reference sequence). V was trimmed by 7 bases and J by 2 bases, leaving 15 bases between them. CDR3 protein: CASTPGDPTGNTIYF. For the CDR3, the DNA is TGTGCCAGTACTCCGGGGGACCCCACTGGAAACACCATATATTTT.

V is TRBV5-6 and J is TRBJ1-1, with D possibly TRBD1 on 6 matching bases. Germline V gene lookup returns CDR1 SGHDT and CDR2 YYEEEE. Trimming removed 4 bases from V and 0 bases from J, with 13 bases in between. The CDR3 is 15 residues long. CDR3 residues: CASSKGDTMNTEAFF. The CDR3 DNA reads as TGTGCCAGCAGCAAAGGGGACACCATGAACACTGAAGCTTTCTTT.

The J gene is TRBJ2-7, the V gene TRBV19; no definite D call. CDR3 length: 16 residues. Germline V gene lookup returns CDR1 LNHDA and CDR2 SQIVND (reference sequence). V shed 3 bases and J shed 0 bases, with 15 bases lying between them. The CDR3 sequence: CASSIQWWPSSYEQYF. The CDR3 nucleotides read TGTGCCAGTAGTATTCAATGGTGGCCTTCCTCCTACGAGCAGTACTTC.

The J gene is TRBJ1-2, the V gene TRBV19; 8 bases match TRBD1. Per germline, CDR1 LNHDA and CDR2 SQIVND (reference sequence). CDR3 length: 16 amino acids. V lost 9 bases to trimming and J lost 5 bases; unmatched junction nucleotides: 17. The CDR3 is CASTPIQSGQVYGYTF. CDR3 DNA sequence: TGTGCCAGCACTCCCATCCAGTCGGGACAGGTATATGGCTACACCTTC.

Regarding this clone: This same CDR3 is encoded by further DNA sequences in the sample. The J gene is TRBJ1-1, the V gene TRBV18; 10 bases fit TRBD1. This CDR3 contains 16 residues. Trimming took 2 bases from V and 3 from J; bases not matched to a gene: 6. Germline V gene data show CDR1 as KGHSH and CDR2 as LQKENI. As DNA, the CDR3 is TGTGCCAGCTCACCAGCCAGGACAGGGGGGTACACTGAAGCTTTCTTT. This codes for CASSPARTGGYTEAFF.

This clone was seen just once. The rearrangement joins TRBV9 to TRBJ2-7; 7 bases align to TRBD1. Germline trimming cut 0 bases from V and 1 base from J; bases unmatched to any gene: 1. The CDR3 contains 14 residues. The germline gives CDR1 SGDLS, CDR2 YYNGEE. For the CDR3, the DNA is TGTGCCAGCAGCGTAGAGGGACAGTCCTACGAGCAGTACTTC. It is translated as CASSVEGQSYEQYF.

J is TRBJ1-6 and V is TRBV5-5; D gene ambiguous. The CDR3 is 16 residues long. Germline V gives CDR1 SGHKS, CDR2 YYEKEE (reference sequence). V lost 5 bases and J lost 9, with 21 bases in between. CDR3 in amino acids: CASSRLDTRQPSPLHF. The CDR3 nucleotides are TGTGCCAGCAGTCGATTAGACACACGTCAACCTTCACCCCTCCACTTT.

DNA of the CDR3: TGCAGTGCTAGACAGAACTACGAGCAGTACTTC. Translating it yields CSARQNYEQYF. The rearrangement uses TRBV20-1 and TRBJ2-7; D remains unclear. V lost 2 bases, J lost 3 bases, and 5 bases lay in between. CDR1 is DFQATT, CDR2 SNEGSKA, per germline (reference sequence). CDR3 size: 11 residues.

The chain links TRBV14 to TRBJ1-2; D uncertain. V was trimmed by 5 bases and J by 5 bases, leaving 12 bases between them. The CDR3 is made up of 13 amino acids. Germline lookup yields CDR1 SGHDN and CDR2 FVKESK. In DNA, the CDR3 is TGTGCCAGCAGCTCCACGGTAGCATATGGCTACACCTTC. It is translated as CASSSTVAYGYTF.

The rearrangement uses TRBV29-1 and TRBJ2-1, with 9 bases matching TRBD2. The CDR3 loop spans 14 amino acids. CDR1 and CDR2 (germline): SQVTM, ANQGSEA. J gave up 8 bases and V 7 bases, and 12 bases lay outside the gene matches. The CDR3 loop reads CSGNASGAGDEQFF. The CDR3 nucleotides read TGCAGCGGTAACGCTAGCGGGGCCGGGGATGAGCAGTTCTTC.

V gene TRBV7-2 combines with J gene TRBJ1-6; a possible D gene is TRBD1 (6 bases). Germline lookup yields CDR1 SGHTA and CDR2 FQGNSA. Trimming took 1 base from V and 6 from J, leaving 16 bases between them. The length of the CDR3 is 17 residues. The CDR3 bases are TGTGCCAGCAGCTTAGACTTTAGGAGACAGGTTAATTCACCCCTCCACTTT. Amino acids: CASSLDFRRQVNSPLHF. The full variable domain, in which reference TRBV7-2 and TRBJ1-6 provide the parts outside the CDR3, is GAGVSQSPSNKVTEKGKDVELRCDPISGHTALYWYRQSLGQGLEFLIYFQGNSAPDKSGLPSDRFSAERTGGSVSTLTIQRTQQEDSAVYLCASSLDFRRQVNSPLHFGNGTRLTVT.

This clone has just a few counts. The chain links TRBV7-8 to TRBJ2-3, with D maybe TRBD1 (6 bases). Germline loops: CDR1 SGHVS, CDR2 FQNEAQ. The CDR3 totals 16 residues. V gave up 4 bases and J gave up 0 bases, with 14 bases separating them. The CDR3 reads CASSSITGQSTDTQYF. In DNA, the CDR3 is TGTGCCAGCAGCTCAATTACGGGACAAAGCACAGATACGCAGTATTTT.

V is TRBV30 and J is TRBJ1-5, with TRBD1 matching over 9 bases. Germline V gene data show CDR1 as GTSNPN and CDR2 as SVGIG (reference sequence). This CDR3 contains 14 residues. V gave up 2 bases and J gave up 4 bases; unmatched junction bases: 3. The DNA for the CDR3 is TGTGCCTGGAGTCCGGGACAGGGAAATCAGCCCCAGCATTTT. The encoded protein is CAWSPGQGNQPQHF.